Shown below are 26 T cell receptor beta chains from a single sample sequenced in a study of human T cells and chemical hapten exposure. This sample's time point: pre-sensitization, week 0. Treatment reported: therapeutic diphenylcyclopropenone sensitization with weekly scalp DPC. Each CDR3 protein is one row after TCRdb ran MiXCR on the RACE reads. The table lists roughly 380,000 distinct CDR3 sequences, 5% to 6.5% of them singletons. The sequencing used whole blood, collected in connection with sensitization to the hapten diphenylcyclopropenone (DPC). These receptors came from a woman aged 45-65 years with alopecia areata. Some clones in this sample may be carry-over from other donors' samples.

This clonotype has ten or more counts. This chain links TRBV29-1 with TRBJ1-2; D might be TRBD1 (5 bases). Germline-derived CDR1 and CDR2 are SQVTM and ANQGSEA. V dropped 0 bases and J dropped 8 bases, with 19 bases sitting between them. The CDR3 runs to 15 residues. The CDR3 sequence is CSVEDLQGMIGGYTF. DNA of the CDR3: TGCAGCGTTGAAGATCTCCAGGGTATGATAGGCGGCTACACCTTC.

The rearrangement uses TRBV28 and TRBJ1-3; possibly TRBD1 for D (5 bases). Germline V gives CDR1 MDHEN, CDR2 SYDVKM. CDR3 size: 16 residues. Trimming left V 4 bases short and J 0 bases short, with 13 bases between. CDR3 loop: CASSSARGSSGNTIYF. CDR3 coding DNA: TGTGCCAGCAGTTCTGCAAGGGGCAGCTCTGGAAACACCATATATTTT.

This clonotype was counted many times. Germline is not matched at one junction end, which may reflect a read error. The J gene is TRBJ2-3, the V gene TRBV10-3; D not resolved. Germline-derived CDR1 and CDR2 are ENHRY and SYGVKD. CDR3 length: 13 residues. DNA for the CDR3: TGTGCCATCAGTCCCGGTAGCACCGATACGCAGTATTTT. Its translation is CAISPGSTDTQYF.

The V and J genes are TRBV27 and TRBJ1-5; 8 bases align to TRBD1. This CDR3 is 14 amino acids long. Germline V gene data show CDR1 as MNHEY and CDR2 as SMNVEV (reference sequence). V lost 8 bases and J lost 3; bases outside the gene matches: 6. CDR3 nucleotides: TGTGCCAGCGGACGACAGGGGATCAATCAGCCCCAGCATTTT. It specifies CASGRQGINQPQHF.

This clonotype has a count of ten or more. This chain links TRBV10-3 with TRBJ2-3; TRBD2 matches at 8 bases. V lost 4 bases and J lost 2; bases outside the gene matches: 5. This CDR3 is 15 amino acids long. Germline V gene data show CDR1 as ENHRY and CDR2 as SYGVKD. In DNA, the CDR3 is TGTGCCATCAGTGTTGCAGCGGGAGTCACAGATACGCAGTATTTT. Translated: CAISVAAGVTDTQYF.

This clonotype has a handful of counts. The chain joins TRBV2 to TRBJ2-3, with D unclear. CDR3 length: 13 amino acids. Germline values: CDR1 SNHLY, CDR2 FYNNEI. Trimming shortened V by 6 bases and J by 4 bases, and 11 bases separated the two germline ends. The CDR3: CASRLIGADTQYF. In DNA, the CDR3 is TGTGCCAGCAGGCTCATAGGAGCAGATACGCAGTATTTT.

The chain couples TRBV30 to TRBJ2-7; no firm D call. The CDR3 is made up of 13 amino acids. V gave up 3 bases and J gave up 3 bases, with 12 bases separating them. Germline loops: CDR1 GTSNPN, CDR2 SVGIG (reference sequence). CDR3 in DNA: TGTGCCTGGAGCCCGCCCCTTATCTACGAGCAGTACTTC. It translates to CAWSPPLIYEQYF.

The chain is built from TRBV28 and TRBJ2-1, with D perhaps matching TRBD2 (5 bases). Looked up from germline, CDR1 is MDHEN and CDR2 is SYDVKM. This CDR3 region has 14 residues. The V and J ends lost 7 bases and 9 bases respectively, with 19 bases between them. As DNA, the CDR3 is TGTGCCAGCACCCTAGCCCCCTCAGCCGGTGAGCAGTTCTTC. This encodes CASTLAPSAGEQFF. Complete variable domain (other parts from reference TRBV28 and TRBJ2-1): DVKVTQSSRYLVKRTGEKVFLECVQDMDHENMFWYRQDPGLGLRLIYFSYDVKMKEKGDIPEGYSVSREKKERFSLILESASTNQTSMYLCASTLAPSAGEQFFGPGTRLTVL.

The chain couples TRBV20-1 to TRBJ2-3; D gene ambiguous. This CDR3 has 12 residues. Germline CDR1 is DFQATT and CDR2 is SNEGSKA (reference sequence). The V end lost 5 bases, the J end lost 4 bases, and 10 bases lay between the germline ends. The CDR3 nucleotides read TGCAGTGCTCTGAAAGTCCCAGATACGCAGTATTTT. Translated, it gives CSALKVPDTQYF.

CDR3 loop: CASSLISHTGELFF. The CDR3 DNA is TGTGCCAGCAGCTTAATATCCCACACCGGGGAGCTGTTTTTT. The chain links TRBV7-2 to TRBJ2-2; the D is unclear. The CDR3 totals 14 residues. Trimming left V 2 bases short and J 3 bases short, with 7 bases between. Germline V CDR1 and CDR2: SGHTA, FQGNSA.

The chain couples TRBV4-2 to TRBJ2-4, with D tentatively TRBD2 (6 bases). The CDR3 loop spans 16 amino acids. Trimming shortened V by 1 base and J by 1 base, and 11 bases separated the two germline ends. The germline V gene encodes CDR1 LGHNA and CDR2 YNFKEQ. The CDR3, as DNA: TGTGCCAGCAGCCAAGGGACTGCGGGGGCCAAAAACATTCAGTACTTC. Encoded protein: CASSQGTAGAKNIQYF.

This clonotype has a handful of counts. The junction shows a germline mismatch at one end, possibly a read error. This chain joins TRBV6-1 and TRBJ1-4; 7 nucleotides line up with TRBD1. The CDR3 is 13 residues long. Germline loops: CDR1 MNHNS, CDR2 SASEGT. The CDR3, as DNA: TGTGCCAGCAGCGAAGGGGGCTCTGAAAAACTGTTTTTT. This translates into CASSEGGSEKLFF.

This clonotype occurred many times. V and J are TRBV24-1 and TRBJ2-1; D is possibly TRBD1 (5 bases). With 5 bases removed from V and 8 bases from J, the gap between germline ends came to 12 bases. This CDR3 comprises 13 residues. Germline CDR1 and CDR2: KGHDR and SFDVKD. The CDR3 nucleotides read TGTGCCACCAGTGTGCTGGGGCCAGATGAGCAGTTCTTC. Its translation: CATSVLGPDEQFF.

This clonotype was recorded a few times. The chain couples TRBV3-1 to TRBJ1-5; D unresolved. The germline CDR1 and CDR2 sequences are LGHDT and YNNKEL (reference sequence). V was cut by 3 bases and J by 7 bases, with 10 bases left in between. The CDR3 sequence is 13 residues long. CDR3: CASSQFGRQPQHF. The DNA of the CDR3 is TGTGCCAGCAGCCAGTTCGGTCGGCAGCCCCAGCATTTT.

This clonotype occurred a few times. The chain joins TRBV3-1 to TRBJ1-4; 10 nucleotides align to TRBD1. This CDR3 comprises 18 residues. Germline trimming cut 4 bases from V and 5 bases from J; bases unmatched to any gene: 13. The germline CDR1 and CDR2 sequences are LGHDT and YNNKEL (reference sequence). CDR3 sequence: CASSLKYPRDRGNEKLFF. CDR3 bases: TGTGCCAGCAGCCTGAAGTACCCCCGGGACAGGGGCAATGAAAAACTGTTTTTT.

CDR3 loop: CASSPGDNYGYTF. The DNA for the CDR3 is TGTGCCAGCTCACCGGGAGATAACTATGGCTACACCTTC. This chain joins TRBV18 and TRBJ1-2; no definite D call. Germline values: CDR1 KGHSH, CDR2 LQKENI. This CDR3 is 13 amino acids long. V was shortened by 3 bases and J by 1 base, with 6 bases between the two germline ends.

This clonotype was counted at least ten times. The chain couples TRBV28 to TRBJ2-3; TRBD1 matches 8 bases. CDR1 and CDR2 (germline): MDHEN, SYDVKM. The CDR3 consists of 15 residues. Unmatched junction bases numbered 3, after V lost 2 bases and J lost 2 bases. The CDR3 region has the DNA TGTGCCAGCAGTTTAGGGGACAGGTTCACAGATACGCAGTATTTT. The encoded protein is CASSLGDRFTDTQYF. The whole variable domain, filled in from reference TRBV28 and TRBJ2-3, reads DVKVTQSSRYLVKRTGEKVFLECVQDMDHENMFWYRQDPGLGLRLIYFSYDVKMKEKGDIPEGYSVSREKKERFSLILESASTNQTSMYLCASSLGDRFTDTQYFGPGTRLTVL.

This clonotype was recorded many times. V gene TRBV11-2 combines with J gene TRBJ2-3; no definite D call. The germline CDR1 and CDR2 sequences are SGHAT and FQNNGV. The CDR3 loop spans 12 amino acids. V was pared by 2 bases and J by 11 bases, with 11 bases between. In nucleotides, the CDR3 is TGTGCCAGCAGCTTATCGCCTGATGGGCAGTATTTT. The encoded protein is CASSLSPDGQYF.

This clonotype showed up many times. The chain has TRBV3-1 and TRBJ2-1; D is possibly TRBD2 (5 bases). Trimming pared 6 bases from V and 8 bases from J, leaving 11 bases between. The CDR3 extends over 12 amino acids. Germline V lookup: CDR1 LGHDT, CDR2 YNNKEL (reference sequence). CDR3 sequence: CASSPGRDEQFF. CDR3 sequence (DNA): TGTGCCAGCAGTCCTGGGCGGGATGAGCAGTTCTTC.

V gene TRBV2 combines with J gene TRBJ1-4; TRBD1 might be the D (6 bases). Germline V lookup: CDR1 SNHLY, CDR2 FYNNEI. The CDR3 loop spans 17 amino acids. The germline V and J ends were trimmed by 8 bases and 3 bases, with 22 bases remaining between them. CDR3 DNA: TGTGCCAGCGAAGGGAGATTAAACAGGGACCCTAATGAAAAACTGTTTTTT. Its translation is CASEGRLNRDPNEKLFF.

This clonotype occurred many times. The chain is built from TRBV12-3 or TRBV12-4 and TRBJ1-4, with 7 bases that match TRBD1. Trimming removed 4 bases from V and 0 bases from J; junction bases left unmatched: 8. There are 17 residues in the CDR3. CDR3 bases: TGTGCCAGCAGTTCGGGACAGACCCTAACAACTAATGAAAAACTGTTTTTT. Translating gives CASSSGQTLTTNEKLFF.

The table lists this clonotype with many counts. This chain links TRBV5-1 with TRBJ2-5; D is undetermined. V was shortened by 0 bases and J by 2 bases, with 14 bases between the two germline ends. Germline V lookup: CDR1 SGHRS, CDR2 YFSETQ. This CDR3 region has 16 residues. The CDR3 is CASSLDPQRGQETQYF. DNA for the CDR3: TGCGCCAGCAGCTTGGACCCGCAGCGAGGACAAGAGACCCAGTACTTC. Using reference TRBV5-1 and TRBJ2-5 for the parts outside the CDR3, the full variable domain is KAGVTQTPRYLIKTRGQQVTLSCSPISGHRSVSWYQQTPGQGLQFLFEYFSETQRNKGNFPGRFSGRQFSNSRSEMNVSTLELGDSALYLCASSLDPQRGQETQYFGPGTRLLVL.

Many counts were recorded for this clonotype. J is TRBJ2-3 and V is TRBV18, with 9 nucleotides matching TRBD2. Trimming took 6 bases from V and 4 from J; bases not matched to a gene: 14. The germline CDR1 and CDR2 sequences are KGHSH and LQKENI. The CDR3 consists of 17 residues. The CDR3 sequence: CASSPGPGTSMADTQYF. The CDR3 region has the DNA TGTGCCAGCTCGCCTGGTCCCGGGACTAGCATGGCAGATACGCAGTATTTT.

This clonotype occurred many times. The chain joins TRBV13 to TRBJ2-6, with D unclear. The CDR3 is 14 amino acids. Germline loops: CDR1 PRHDT, CDR2 FYEKMQ (reference sequence). The germline V and J ends were trimmed by 5 bases and 0 bases, with 5 bases remaining between them. In nucleotides, the CDR3 is TGTGCCAGCAGCGGCACCTCTGGGGCCAACGTCCTGACTTTC. It specifies CASSGTSGANVLTF. The full variable domain, its missing parts supplied by reference TRBV13 and TRBJ2-6, is AAGVIQSPRHLIKEKRETATLKCYPIPRHDTVYWYQQGPGQDPQFLISFYEKMQSDKGSIPDRFSAQQFSDYHSELNMSSLELGDSALYFCASSGTSGANVLTFGAGSRLTVL.

This clonotype was recorded many times. The chain joins TRBV7-9 to TRBJ1-2; D call uncertain. Germline lookup yields CDR1 SEHNR and CDR2 FQNEAQ (reference sequence). The CDR3 consists of 12 residues. With 2 bases removed from V and 7 bases from J, the gap between germline ends came to 8 bases. CDR3: CASSLFERGYTF. The CDR3 DNA sequence: TGTGCCAGCAGCTTATTCGAGCGTGGCTACACCTTC.

This clonotype showed up many times. The V gene is TRBV30, the J gene TRBJ1-1, with D possibly being TRBD1 (5 bases). CDR1 is GTSNPN and CDR2 is SVGIG in the germline V gene (reference sequence). This CDR3 comprises 14 residues. V was trimmed by 0 bases and J by 2 bases, leaving 10 bases between them. CDR3 region: CAWSVGELNTEAFF. CDR3 DNA: TGTGCCTGGAGTGTGGGGGAACTTAACACTGAAGCTTTCTTT.